This TCR beta chain was captured in a study of cytomegalovirus exposure and HLA in healthy donors. About this clone: As yet, its antigen is unknown.

PCR used 60 Vbeta primers and 13 Jbeta primers. TCRdb's table, derived via immunoSEQ multiplex PCR, lists solely in-frame clones and lacks some. The sample holds some 130,000 clones; approximately 80% are singletons and the top ten take 2% to 2.5%. Notes on the study in general: Common viral pathogens were later found to be apparently linked to several of the most significant clusters.

This CDR3 is 15 amino acids long. With 3 bases removed from V and 1 base from J, the gap between germline ends came to 10 bases. Germline loops: CDR1 SEHNR, CDR2 FQNEAQ (reference sequence). The sequence was obtained from a man aged 25-40 years in good health and CMV-seronegative. This chain links TRBV7-9 with TRBJ2-1, with D perhaps matching TRBD2 (6 bases). Sequencing was done on a sample of PBMCs. CDR3 DNA: TGTGCCAGCAGCTTGGAGGGGAGGTCCTACAATGAGCAGTTCTTC. Residues: CASSLEGRSYNEQFF.